A selection of T cell receptor beta chains follows, all from one sample in a study of T cell changes during pregnancy in multiple sclerosis. The data were produced by immunoSEQ multiplex PCR, yet TCRdb's version contains in-frame clones alone and is incomplete. The sample includes 55,000 to 70,000 clones, roughly nine tenths of them seen just once. This material consisted of peripheral blood, taken in the second trimester of pregnancy. The source is a female donor in good health, enrolled as a control in a pregnancy study. Both conserved end residues are part of each CDR3. D genes are given only for firm matches. Clone size appears in some rows only: once, few, many, or a class for an expanded clone.

length	V	J	size	D	CDR3	DNA
15	TRBV11-2	TRBJ1-1	NA	NA	CASSLAGREGTEAFF	TGTGCCAGCAGCCTTGCGGGAAGGGAGGGCACTGAAGCTTTCTTT
14	TRBV6-1	TRBJ1-5	NA	NA	CASRTENSNQPQHF	TGTGCCAGCAGGACAGAGAATAGCAATCAGCCCCAGCATTTT
14	TRBV7-2	TRBJ2-5	NA	NA	CASSPWAGQETQYF	TGTGCCAGCAGCCCCTGGGCAGGGCAGGAGACCCAGTACTTC
12	TRBV5-6	TRBJ1-1	NA	NA	CASSGWPGEAFF	TGTGCCAGCAGCGGGTGGCCGGGTGAAGCTTTCTTT
14	TRBV7-2	TRBJ2-7	NA	TRBD2	CASRVGGSLNEQYF	TGTGCCAGCAGGGTTGGCGGGAGTCTCAACGAGCAGTACTTC
13	TRBV9	TRBJ2-1	NA	NA	CASNSARRDEQFF	TGTGCCAGCAACTCAGCCCGGAGAGATGAGCAGTTCTTC
19	TRBV18	TRBJ2-6	NA	TRBD1	CASSPRDRGTYSGANVLTF	TGTGCCAGCTCACCAAGGGACAGGGGTACCTATTCTGGGGCCAACGTCCTGACTTTC
15	TRBV28	TRBJ2-3	few	NA	CASSLGRGDTDTQYF	TGTGCCAGCAGTTTAGGCAGGGGAGACACAGATACGCAGTATTTT
16	TRBV5-6	TRBJ1-2	NA	NA	CASSSRPQGTAYGYTF	TGTGCCAGCAGCTCAAGACCTCAGGGGACGGCCTATGGCTACACCTTC
17	TRBV5-1	TRBJ2-7	NA	TRBD2	CASRAGTSGIVPYEQYF	TGCGCCAGCAGGGCCGGGACTAGCGGGATCGTTCCCTACGAGCAGTACTTC
14	TRBV6-5	TRBJ2-1	NA	NA	CASSRSRLVNEQFF	TGTGCCAGCAGTCGCTCCCGACTAGTAAATGAGCAGTTCTTC
16	TRBV4-1	TRBJ1-5	NA	TRBD1	CASSQPTGGRNQPQHF	TGCGCCAGCAGCCAACCTACAGGGGGCCGCAATCAGCCCCAGCATTTT
16	TRBV4-3	TRBJ2-1	NA	NA	CASSQENPSSYNEQFF	TGCGCCAGCAGCCAAGAGAATCCTAGCTCCTACAATGAGCAGTTCTTC
13	TRBV7-9	TRBJ1-1	few	NA	CASSLQGNTEAFF	TGTGCCAGCAGCTTACAGGGTAACACTGAAGCTTTCTTT
16	TRBV7-6	TRBJ1-1	NA	TRBD1	CASSPTGGLMNTEAFF	TGTGCCAGCAGCCCCACAGGGGGGCTAATGAACACTGAAGCTTTCTTT
15	TRBV5-1	TRBJ1-1	NA	TRBD1	CASRQGAMENTEAFF	TGCGCCAGCAGACAGGGGGCGATGGAAAACACTGAAGCTTTCTTT
12	TRBV2	TRBJ2-3	NA	TRBD2	CAKSSGSDTQYF	TGTGCCAAATCTAGCGGATCAGATACGCAGTATTTT
12	TRBV18	TRBJ1-1	once	NA	CASSPTGSEAFF	TGTGCCAGCTCGCCTACAGGGAGTGAAGCTTTCTTT
19	TRBV4-3	TRBJ2-5	NA	TRBD2	CASSQHRNYSGGVLETQYF	TGCGCCAGCAGCCAACACCGAAACTATAGCGGGGGAGTATTAGAGACCCAGTACTTC
16	TRBV10-3	TRBJ1-6	NA	TRBD1	CAISNGQGVQGSPLHF	TGTGCCATCAGTAATGGACAGGGGGTACAGGGTTCACCCCTCCACTTT
17	TRBV30	TRBJ1-4	NA	TRBD1	CAWSGGGQGAEGEKLFF	TGTGCCTGGAGTGGAGGGGGACAGGGGGCAGAAGGAGAAAAACTGTTTTTT
17	TRBV18	TRBJ2-5	NA	TRBD2	CASSPRKTSGGQETQYF	TGTGCCAGCTCACCACGAAAGACTAGCGGGGGACAAGAGACCCAGTACTTC
13	TRBV7-9	TRBJ2-7	NA	NA	CASSPATHYEQYF	TGTGCCAGCAGCCCCGCGACTCACTACGAGCAGTACTTC
16	TRBV19	TRBJ2-3	NA	TRBD1	CASSSGTGVLTDTQYF	TGTGCCAGTAGTTCCGGGACAGGGGTTCTTACAGATACGCAGTATTTT
15	TRBV7-9	TRBJ1-2	NA	NA	CASSRGGWENYGYTF	TGTGCCAGCAGCCGGGGGGGGTGGGAAAACTATGGCTACACCTTC
16	TRBV7-2	TRBJ2-3	NA	NA	CASSLATTEGTDTQYF	TGTGCCAGCAGCTTAGCGACTACAGAAGGCACAGATACGCAGTATTTT
16	TRBV21-1	TRBJ2-7	NA	NA	CASSKEKREASYEQYF	TGTGCCAGCAGCAAAGAGAAGCGGGAGGCATCCTACGAGCAGTACTTC
12	TRBV4-2	TRBJ2-1	NA	NA	CASSQVNNEQFF	TGTGCCAGCAGCCAAGTCAACAATGAGCAGTTCTTC
13	TRBV28	TRBJ1-5	NA	NA	CASSLGGRGSQHF	TGTGCCAGCAGCCTCGGGGGGCGGGGATCCCAGCATTTT
13	TRBV6-6	TRBJ2-7	NA	TRBD1	CASSSGQGLEQYF	TGTGCCAGCAGCTCGGGACAGGGACTCGAGCAGTACTTC
15	TRBV27	TRBJ2-1	NA	TRBD2	CASSPRLAGGNEQFF	TGTGCCAGCAGTCCCAGACTAGCGGGAGGGAATGAGCAGTTCTTC
11	TRBV13	TRBJ1-2	NA	NA	CASSLPGGYTF	TGTGCCAGCAGCCTCCCAGGGGGCTACACCTTC
15	TRBV9	TRBJ2-3	once	NA	CASSAAGTSTDTQYF	TGTGCCAGCAGCGCCGCCGGGACTAGCACAGATACGCAGTATTTT
16	TRBV9	TRBJ2-3	NA	TRBD2	CASSVALEGEGNTQYF	TGTGCCAGCAGCGTAGCCCTCGAAGGGGAGGGGAATACGCAGTATTTT
13	TRBV10-3	TRBJ1-2	NA	NA	CAISESRRYGYTF	TGTGCCATCAGTGAATCCAGGCGCTATGGCTACACCTTC
13	TRBV4-2	TRBJ2-2	few	NA	CASSASETGELFF	TGTGCCAGCAGCGCTAGCGAAACCGGGGAGCTGTTTTTT
16	TRBV5-1	TRBJ2-1	NA	NA	CASSFGGGVSYNEQFF	TGCGCCAGCAGCTTTGGCGGCGGAGTCTCCTACAATGAGCAGTTCTTC
15	TRBV18	TRBJ2-3	NA	TRBD1	CASSPPTGGTDTQYF	TGTGCCAGCTCACCACCGACAGGGGGGACAGATACGCAGTATTTT
14	TRBV6-4	TRBJ1-6	once	TRBD1	CASSEGQGNSPLHF	TGTGCCAGCAGTGAGGGACAGGGTAATTCACCCCTCCACTTT
13	TRBV6-1	TRBJ2-5	NA	TRBD2	CATIAGGVETQYF	TGTGCCACCATCGCCGGGGGGGTTGAGACCCAGTACTTC
13	TRBV5-1	TRBJ2-3	once	NA	CASIGSVTDTQYF	TGCGCCAGCATAGGTAGCGTAACAGATACGCAGTATTTT
15	TRBV6-5	TRBJ1-4	NA	TRBD1	CASSYSNRGREKLFF	TGTGCCAGCAGTTACTCTAACAGGGGGCGAGAAAAACTGTTTTTT
14	TRBV25-1	TRBJ1-1	NA	TRBD1	CASSEEQGASEAFF	TGTGCCAGCAGTGAAGAACAGGGGGCCAGTGAAGCTTTCTTT
14	TRBV29-1	TRBJ1-1	few	NA	CSVPTEGIGGEAFF	TGCAGCGTCCCCACCGAGGGAATTGGCGGTGAAGCTTTCTTT
14	TRBV5-1	TRBJ1-1	NA	TRBD1	CASSLAGTGPFLVF	TGCGCCAGCAGCTTGGCAGGGACAGGCCCCTTCCTTGTCTTT
14	TRBV5-1	TRBJ1-6	NA	NA	CASSLGQTYSPLHF	TGCGCCAGCAGCTTGGGACAGACCTATTCACCCCTCCACTTT
12	TRBV29-1	TRBJ2-7	NA	TRBD1	CSVEGQAYEQYF	TGCAGCGTAGAGGGACAGGCCTACGAGCAGTACTTC
15	TRBV11-1	TRBJ1-2	once	NA	CASSTSSPGVYGYTF	TGTGCCAGCAGTACCTCGTCCCCAGGGGTCTATGGCTACACCTTC
17	TRBV19	TRBJ2-1	NA	NA	CASSISGQRTSYNEQFF	TGTGCCAGTAGTATATCAGGTCAGAGAACTTCCTACAATGAGCAGTTCTTC
16	TRBV7-3	TRBJ2-1	NA	TRBD2	CASSLIVAGGFNEQFF	TGTGCCAGCAGCTTAATAGTAGCGGGAGGGTTCAATGAGCAGTTCTTC
13	TRBV5-1	TRBJ1-1	NA	NA	CASSLDRHTEAFF	TGCGCCAGCAGCTTGGACAGGCACACTGAAGCTTTCTTT
14	TRBV7-2	TRBJ1-1	NA	NA	CASSFATLNTEAFF	TGTGCCAGCAGCTTCGCGACATTGAACACTGAAGCTTTCTTT
17	TRBV25-1	TRBJ2-3	NA	TRBD1	CASSVAPAGQGSESQYF	TGTGCCAGCAGTGTTGCCCCGGCGGGACAGGGATCAGAATCGCAGTATTTT
14	TRBV30	TRBJ2-2	NA	NA	CAWSVLANTGELFF	TGTGCCTGGAGTGTACTAGCGAACACCGGGGAGCTGTTTTTT